Listed here are 15 T cell receptor beta chains from one sample, sequenced in a study of shared clonotypes between healthy human individuals. Generated by immunoSEQ multiplex PCR, the TCRdb table keeps only in-frame clones and is missing some. The sample contains fewer than 650,000 clones, approximately 80% of which appear only once. Sample: PBMCs. The receptors here all came from a woman aged 40 to 50 in good health. Some clones in this sample may be carry-over from other donors' samples.

The chain recombines TRBV11-2 with TRBJ2-7; D tentatively reads TRBD1 or TRBD2 (5 bases each). Germline assignment: CDR1 SGHAT and CDR2 FQNNGV. Trimming removed 3 bases at V and 7 bases at J, with 13 bases between. The CDR3 length is 13 residues. CDR3: CASSFVGVGEQYF. The CDR3 nucleotides read TGTGCCAGCAGCTTCGTGGGGGTAGGGGAGCAGTACTTC.

This clone was seen only once. The V call is TRBV30, the J call TRBJ2-3, with 10 bases that match TRBD2. The CDR3 covers 16 residues. Germline V lookup: CDR1 GTSNPN, CDR2 SVGIG (reference sequence). The V and J ends lost 0 bases and 3 bases, in that order; junction bases with no gene match: 6. CDR3 sequence: CAWSVGLAGATDTQYF. CDR3 nucleotide sequence: TGTGCCTGGAGTGTAGGTCTAGCGGGAGCAACAGATACGCAGTATTTT.

This clone has more than one count but fewer than ten. The chain carries TRBV10-3 and TRBJ1-3; D ambiguous. Germline V gene sequence: CDR1 ENHRY, CDR2 SYGVKD. The CDR3 consists of 15 residues. CDR3 amino acids: CASSLEPDSGNTIYF. The CDR3 DNA is TGTGCGTCCTCCCTTGAGCCGGACTCTGGAAACACCATATATTTT.

This chain connects TRBV5-1 to TRBJ2-7, with TRBD1 matching 9 bases. CDR3 size: 16 residues. The germline gives CDR1 SGHRS, CDR2 YFSETQ. The V segment lost 0 bases and the J segment 7 bases; nucleotides outside the gene matches: 11. The CDR3 DNA reads TGCGCCAGCAGCTTGGGGACAGGGGCTACCCTGGGGGAGCAGTACTTC. It encodes CASSLGTGATLGEQYF.

This chain links TRBV10-3 with TRBJ1-1, with D perhaps matching TRBD1 (5 bases). The V and J ends lost 8 bases and 1 base respectively, with 5 bases between them. Germline loops: CDR1 ENHRY, CDR2 SYGVKD. The length of the CDR3 is 11 residues. CDR3 bases: TGTGCCATCGGGGGGAACACTGAAGCTTTCTTT. This encodes CAIGGNTEAFF.

This clone was seen a single time. V and J are TRBV5-1 and TRBJ1-2; 7 positions match TRBD1. Germline V lookup: CDR1 SGHRS, CDR2 YFSETQ. Germline trimming cut 1 base from V and 8 bases from J; bases unmatched to any gene: 2. The CDR3 is 12 residues long. CDR3 DNA sequence: TGCGCCAGCAGCTTGCAGGGGGTCGGCTACACCTTC. Its protein product is CASSLQGVGYTF.

This clone was recorded only once. The rearrangement links TRBV28 to TRBJ2-2; D is possibly TRBD2 (5 bases). CDR3 length: 16 amino acids. Trimming left V 6 bases short and J 1 base short, with 15 bases between. CDR1 is MDHEN and CDR2 is SYDVKM in the germline V gene. Written as DNA, the CDR3 is TGTGCCAGCAGACTGGAGGTAGGAGAGAACACCGGGGAGCTGTTTTTT. Encoded protein: CASRLEVGENTGELFF.

The rearrangement joins TRBV28 to TRBJ1-1; a possible D gene is TRBD1 (6 bases). Between the trimmed V and J ends, which lost 3 bases and 8 bases, there was a span of 19 bases. In germline, CDR1 is MDHEN, CDR2 SYDVKM. This CDR3 region has 15 residues. CDR3 sequence reads: CASSLLGTGRSEAFF. CDR3 DNA sequence: TGTGCCAGCAGTTTGCTTGGAACAGGGCGCTCCGAAGCTTTCTTT.

This clone was seen many times. The chain joins TRBV5-6 to TRBJ2-3; no clear D. V was pared by 4 bases and J by 1 base, with 16 bases between. This CDR3 is built from 16 residues. CDR1 is SGHDT, CDR2 YYEEEE, per germline. This chain's CDR3 is CASSLYITWGTDTQYF. The CDR3 bases are TGTGCCAGCAGCCTCTACATAACCTGGGGCACAGATACGCAGTATTTT.

This chain joins TRBV2 and TRBJ1-2; TRBD1 might be the D (5 bases). The V gene lost 3 bases and the J gene lost 4 bases, with 9 bases spanning the gap. In germline, CDR1 is SNHLY, CDR2 FYNNEI. This CDR3 comprises 13 residues. In nucleotides, the CDR3 is TGTGCCAGCAGTGATACGGGGGGCTATGGCTACACCTTC. Protein: CASSDTGGYGYTF.

This clone was seen only once. The chain couples TRBV5-8 to TRBJ2-7; 8 bases are shared with TRBD1. The trim removed 4 bases at V and 3 bases at J, leaving 6 bases unmatched. The CDR3 consists of 14 residues. Germline CDR1 and CDR2: SGHTS and YDEGEE. CDR3 amino acids: CASSTRTGSYEQYF. CDR3 bases: TGTGCCAGCAGCACCCGGACAGGGAGCTACGAGCAGTACTTC.

Comments on this clone: Sequence at one end of the junction differs from germline and may be a read error. The chain uses TRBV6-1 and TRBJ2-5; TRBD2 aligns across 9 bases. The CDR3 has 15 residues. Germline V gene sequence: CDR1 MNHNS, CDR2 SASEGT. The DNA of the CDR3 is TGTGCCATCAGTGAGGCGGGAGGGCCGTCCGGGACCCAGTACTTC. As protein: CAISEAGGPSGTQYF.

The V call is TRBV4-3, the J call TRBJ1-1, with a tentative D call TRBD1 (6 bases). Trimming shortened V by 0 bases and J by 1 base, and 12 bases separated the two germline ends. The CDR3 runs to 16 residues. Germline CDR1 and CDR2: LGHNA and YSLEER. The DNA of the CDR3 is TGCGCCAGCAGCCAAGATGTCCCAGGGGCGAACACTGAAGCTTTCTTT. Amino acid sequence: CASSQDVPGANTEAFF.

The CDR3 is CASSSKLAGSVTDTQYF. The CDR3 nucleotides are TGTGCCAGCAGCTCAAAGCTAGCGGGGTCTGTGACAGATACGCAGTATTTT. The chain uses TRBV13 and TRBJ2-3; 9 nucleotides align to TRBD2. Unmatched junction bases numbered 11, after V lost 4 bases and J lost 3 bases. Germline CDR1 and CDR2: PRHDT and FYEKMQ (reference sequence). CDR3 size: 17 residues.

This clone was picked up a small number of times. This rearrangement joins TRBV18 to TRBJ1-5; D may be TRBD1 (5 bases). There are 18 residues in the CDR3. CDR1 and CDR2 (germline): KGHSH, LQKENI. Trimming stripped 5 bases from V and 2 bases from J, with 22 bases between. The CDR3 nucleotides read TGTGCCAGCTCAAACGGGCTGGGGACGTTTAGTGGCAATCAGCCCCAGCATTTT. Translated, it gives CASSNGLGTFSGNQPQHF. The full variable domain, completed using reference TRBV18 and TRBJ1-5, is NAGVMQNPRHLVRRRGQEARLRCSPMKGHSHVYWYRQLPEEGLKFMVYLQKENIIDESGMPKERFSAEFPKEGPSILRIQQVVRGDSAAYFCASSNGLGTFSGNQPQHFGDGTRLSIL.